The 5 T cell receptor beta chains below come from one sample, sequenced in a study of graft-versus-host responses after intestinal transplantation (dated by TCRdb to the early 2020s). This specimen's time point label, per the study, means: cells obtained before transplantation from donor or recipient. The method behind the library was the immunoSEQ multiplex PCR assay. As stored in TCRdb, this immuneACCESS dataset retains in-frame rearrangements with V and J assigned. A fraction of the clones does not appear; measured against another copy, unresolved V genes explain less than half of the discrepancy, and the remainder lacks a known reason. The sample has about 81,000 clones on record, around 93% of them singletons. The ten largest account for 0.3% to 0.35% of the sample. Antigens for these TCRs are unknown. The source material was unstimulated CD4+ T cells sorted from spleen or lymph node cells, sampled before transplant. The receptors were sampled from a human donor who was the organ donor for an intestinal transplant.

The chain couples TRBV20-1 to TRBJ1-2; possibly TRBD1 for D (6 bases). The CDR3 is 11 residues long. The ends were cut back, 5 bases at V and 13 bases at J, with 17 bases in the middle. Germline assignment: CDR1 DFQATT and CDR2 SNEGSKA (reference sequence). As DNA, the CDR3 is TGCAGTGCTGTGCACAGGGATGTCATCACCTTC. This encodes CSAVHRDVITF.

The CDR3 is CSSLGTSGGGSYNEQFF. CDR3 nucleotides: TGCAGCTCCCTCGGGACTAGCGGGGGAGGCTCCTACAATGAGCAGTTCTTC. The chain combines TRBV29-1 with TRBJ2-1, with 14 bases matching TRBD2. The V segment lost 8 bases and the J segment 0 bases; nucleotides outside the gene matches: 9. CDR3 length equals 17 residues. Germline V CDR1 and CDR2: SQVTM, ANQGSEA.

V gene TRBV4-2 combines with J gene TRBJ2-5, with D perhaps TRBD2 (6 bases). Germline V lookup: CDR1 LGHNA, CDR2 YNFKEQ. The CDR3 is made up of 16 amino acids. The V end lost 0 bases, the J end lost 1 base, and 12 bases lay between the germline ends. CDR3 nucleotide sequence: TGTGCCAGCAGCCAAGATGGCGCGGGGTTCCAAGAGACCCAGTACTTC. Its translation: CASSQDGAGFQETQYF.

The chain links TRBV27 to TRBJ2-1; D call uncertain. Per the germline V gene, CDR1 is MNHEY and CDR2 is SMNVEV (reference sequence). This CDR3 has 14 residues. V was cut by 4 bases and J by 9 bases, with 16 bases left in between. The CDR3 reads CASSSTQARSEQFF. The CDR3 DNA follows: TGTGCCAGCAGTTCTACTCAGGCGAGAAGTGAGCAGTTCTTC.

To note about this clone: An end of the junction does not agree with germline; a read error may underlie this. V is TRBV7-2 and J is TRBJ2-7, with a possible D match to TRBD2 (6 bases). CDR3 length equals 15 residues. From germline, CDR1 is SGHTA and CDR2 FQGNSA. The CDR3 loop is CASSSWGLRSSEQYF. Here the CDR3 DNA reads TGTGCCAGCAGCTCGTGGGGACTCCGGTCCTCCGAGCAGTACTTC.